This T cell receptor beta chain was captured by sequencing in a study of neoadjuvant anti-PD-1 for oral cavity cancer. Study-wide results and limits: Each response group had just a few patients in TCR analyses. Non-responders to neoadjuvant nivolumab had significantly more clonal PBMC T cells than responders.

The assay was immunoSEQ multiplex PCR, and TCRdb's table has in-frame clones only and misses some. This table holds 15,000 to 20,000 clones, around 64% found once. The germline V gene encodes CDR1 ENHRY and CDR2 SYGVKD. This CDR3 has 14 amino acids. V lost 0 bases and J lost 4, with 9 bases in between. Remarks on this clone: Its antigen remains unknown.

The sequencing here drew on PBMCs, taken before nivolumab (anti-PD-1) treatment. The chain joins TRBV10-3 to TRBJ1-2; perhaps TRBD1 as D (5 bases). The receptor comes from a person aged 40 to 85 with oral cavity squamous cell carcinoma. The chain's CDR3 is CAISESMGLYGYTF. In nucleotides, the CDR3 is TGTGCCATCAGTGAGTCGATGGGGCTCTATGGCTACACCTTC.